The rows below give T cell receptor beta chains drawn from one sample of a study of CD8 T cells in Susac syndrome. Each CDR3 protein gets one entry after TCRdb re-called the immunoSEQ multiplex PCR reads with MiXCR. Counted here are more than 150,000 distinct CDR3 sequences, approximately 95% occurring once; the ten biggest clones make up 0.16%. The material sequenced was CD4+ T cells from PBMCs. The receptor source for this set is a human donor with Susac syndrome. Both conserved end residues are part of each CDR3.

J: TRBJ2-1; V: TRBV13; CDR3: CASSFQRHEQFF
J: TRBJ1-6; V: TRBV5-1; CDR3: CASSREANSYNSPLHF
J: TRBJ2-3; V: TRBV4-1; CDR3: CASSLEPRGVDTQYF
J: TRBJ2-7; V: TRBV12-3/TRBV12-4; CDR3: CASSSRGGGEQYF
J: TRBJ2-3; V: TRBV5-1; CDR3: CASSLGLSGDTQYF
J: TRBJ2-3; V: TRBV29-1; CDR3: CSVGLFSTDTQYF
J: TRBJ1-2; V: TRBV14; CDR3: CASSQEPENDGYTF
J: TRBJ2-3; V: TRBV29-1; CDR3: CSGGAGEAGATDTQYF
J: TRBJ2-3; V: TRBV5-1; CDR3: CASSPGLARTDTQYF
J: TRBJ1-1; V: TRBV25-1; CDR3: CASSPHSGRTEAFF
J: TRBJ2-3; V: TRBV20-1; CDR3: CSARGPLGTDTQYF
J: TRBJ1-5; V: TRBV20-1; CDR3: CSARDRGMFQPQHF
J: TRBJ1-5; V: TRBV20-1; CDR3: CSAKGGVQPQHF
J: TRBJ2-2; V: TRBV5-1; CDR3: CASSLGSANTGELFF
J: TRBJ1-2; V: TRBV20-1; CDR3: CSARDASGTNYGYTF
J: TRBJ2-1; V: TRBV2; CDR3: CASRDRAGGNEQFF
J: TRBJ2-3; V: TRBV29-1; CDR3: CSARTGITDTQYF
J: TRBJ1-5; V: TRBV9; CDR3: CASSVAGGAHQPQHF
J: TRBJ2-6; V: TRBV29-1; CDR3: CSVSSGANVLTF
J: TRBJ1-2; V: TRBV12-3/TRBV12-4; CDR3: CASSLVRGGYTF
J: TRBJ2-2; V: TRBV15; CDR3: CATRRTGHTGELFF
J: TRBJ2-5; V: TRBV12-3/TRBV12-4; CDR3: CASSPDTAQETQYF
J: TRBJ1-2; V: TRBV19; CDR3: CASIPKGQGIYGYTF
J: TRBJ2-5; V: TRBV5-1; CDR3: CASSLAGQGETQYF
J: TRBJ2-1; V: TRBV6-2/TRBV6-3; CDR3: CASSKQGHNEQFF
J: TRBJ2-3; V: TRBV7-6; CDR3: CASSLLLDREQYF
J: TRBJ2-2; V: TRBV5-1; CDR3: CASSLSGSTLTELFF
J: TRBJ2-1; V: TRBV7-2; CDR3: CASSPQRGQGNEQFF
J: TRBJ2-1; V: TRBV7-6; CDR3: CASSPRQGYNEQFF
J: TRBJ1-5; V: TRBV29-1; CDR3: CSVKAGSNQPQHF
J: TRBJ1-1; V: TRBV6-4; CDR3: CASSYLSNTEAFF
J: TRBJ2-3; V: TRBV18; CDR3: CASSPLDNPVDTQYF
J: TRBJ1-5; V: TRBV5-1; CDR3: CASSQGTGEQPQHF
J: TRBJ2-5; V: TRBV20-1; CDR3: CSASGLDQETQYF
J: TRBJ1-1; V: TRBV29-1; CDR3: CSVVAGNTEAFF
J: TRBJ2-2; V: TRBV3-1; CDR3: CASSQEGRRTGELFF
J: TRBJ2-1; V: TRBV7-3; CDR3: CASSQGVGEQFF
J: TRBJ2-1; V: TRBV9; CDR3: CASSVGGATENEQFF
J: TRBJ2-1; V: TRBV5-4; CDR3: CASSRRDRYDNEQFF
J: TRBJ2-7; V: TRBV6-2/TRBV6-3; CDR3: CAGSRDRAVYEQYF
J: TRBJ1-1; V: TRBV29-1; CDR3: CSVKGGDEAFF